One TCR beta chain is described in this entry. The antigen it binds to is not known. The sample holds no much larger clone one base away, and base qualities are not on file. V gives up 6 bases and J gives up 3 bases, and the segment between their germline ends measures 6 bases. Inclusive of the bounding cysteine and phenylalanine, the CDR3 is 11 residues long. Only the CDR3 part of the read is kept: 33 bases, read in frame from the first base. CDR1 is given as MNHNS and CDR2 as SASEGT, both from the germline V gene. The sample originates from a study of siplizumab effects on memory and regulatory T cells (dated by TCRdb to the late 2010s). For context, the study as a whole: The study looked at the effect of siplizumab, an anti-CD2 antibody, on alloreactive T-cell subsets in allogeneic mixed lymphocyte reactions made from human PBMCs.

Overall study outcomes, separate from this receptor: Unstimulated naive T cells appeared more diverse than memory T cells, and naive cells seemed to contribute substantially to the alloresponse. Siplizumab significantly reduced the cumulative frequency of alloreactive sequences traceable to unstimulated CD4+ memory T cells. In reactions with siplizumab, an average of about 69% of mappable alloreactive CD4+ clones were Treg-derived, compared with 25% to 30% in control reactions. Roughly 75-97% of proliferating CD4+ or CD8+ clones could not be assigned a naive or memory phenotype. No functional confirmation was obtained for the suppressive function of proliferating Tregs from siplizumab cultures. Because sequences below about 10^-5 frequency were poorly captured, only a minor fraction of alloreactive clones could be mapped to unstimulated subsets.

Unstimulated CD4+ memory cells were also sequenced in three donor pairs, together with CD4+ naive, CD8+ TEMRA, CD8+ naive and CD8+ effector memory subsets. Sorted unstimulated T cells and proliferating T cells recovered from mixed lymphocyte reactions were subjected to TCRbeta CDR3 sequencing. Fresh whole blood from more than 9 HLA-typed healthy donors served as the source for isolating PBMCs. The library was made by the immunoSEQ multiplex PCR assay. Roughly 10^5 TCR templates per sample were assayed on the deep sequencing platform. Genomic DNA extracted from sorted T cells was the material used for TCRbeta CDR3 sequencing. For the original study's pipeline: The R programming language was used for clonal analysis of TCRbeta CDR3 data. Alloreactive CD4+ and CD8+ clones were identified by comparing unstimulated samples to CFSE-low samples taken after the reaction. Regulatory or non-regulatory origin was assigned to alloreactive CD4+ clones by matching of sequences to sorted unstimulated Treg and non-Treg repertoires. TCRdb mirrors the immuneACCESS table, restricted to in-frame sequences. Some clones are absent from its copies; in checked studies, under half trace to an unresolved V gene, and the reason for the others is unknown. The V and J calls and clone size were taken over from that table, and D and trimming were inferred from the DNA. The sample contains about 56,000 clones, less than 98% of them found a single time. About 1.1% of the sample rests with the top ten.

Material: naive CD8+ T cells sorted from blood. Sample cell subset or site, as interpreted from the label and publication: unstimulated naive T cells. The receptor was derived from a human donor in good health. The rearrangement joined TRBV6-1 to TRBJ2-7; no D segment can be confidently identified. The CDR3 reads CASRGGYEQYF. The nucleotide sequence is given as TGTGCCAGCAGGGGTGGCTACGAGCAGTACTTC.